The present entry profiles one T cell receptor (beta chain) with its context. Its specificity is not known. The sample originates from a study of T cell responses to AZD1222 COVID-19 vaccine. General study findings and limits: The number of AZD1222 recipients seropositive at baseline was only 5 to 7.

TCRdb's copy holds only in-frame clones and misses some; the assay was immunoSEQ multiplex PCR. The sample lists about 130,000 clones, 89% occurring once. V lost 6 bases, J lost 4 bases, and 15 bases lay in between. This CDR3 contains 14 residues. Germline V gene lookup returns CDR1 MNHNS and CDR2 SASEGT. Specimen: peripheral blood, collected on day 0 of AZD1222 vaccination. The receptor was isolated from an adult in good health. The chain recombines TRBV6-1 with TRBJ1-1; no clear D gene. For the CDR3, the DNA is TGTGCCAGCAGGGAGTTTAGTACCCTCACTGAAGCTTTCTTT. Protein sequence: CASREFSTLTEAFF.